Below, one T cell receptor beta chain is given with its context. The germline CDR1 and CDR2 sequences are SNHLY and FYNNEI. There are 14 residues in the CDR3. Trimming cost V 8 bases and J 2 bases; bases outside gene matches: 6. In the study's own analysis: Scientists estimated how many nucleated cells there were by amplifying reference gene primers. Some clones are missing from TCRdb's copy, which holds only in-frame ones; the method was immunoSEQ multiplex PCR. V and J calls and clone size are as listed in that table; D and trimming were resolved from the DNA. The table has under 500,000 clones, around 88% seen once. The data were obtained in a study of blood T cell repertoires in COVID-19. The overall study: Acute and convalescent COVID-19 samples came from the United States, Italy and Spain. The analysed material was cDNA or gDNA that came from T cells, B-cell-depleted T cells, or PBMCs.

Sequenced: peripheral blood. The rearrangement joins TRBV2 to TRBJ2-7, with TRBD1 matching over 10 bases. The sequence came from a woman aged 25 to 39 with acute or convalescent COVID-19. The CDR3 here is CASEGDRGPYEQYF. CDR3 sequence (DNA): TGTGCCAGCGAGGGGGACAGGGGACCCTACGAGCAGTACTTC.